This TCR beta chain was recorded in a study of cytomegalovirus exposure and HLA in healthy donors. Worth noting for this clone: Its target is not known. Mismatch with germline at one junction end may stem from a read error.

Germline V gene sequence: CDR1 SGHRS, CDR2 YFSETQ. The CDR3 totals 15 residues. Donors sampled were nominally healthy, though unrecorded immune exposures were likely. Study-wide points: Most observed TCR sequences were rare, whereas some public TCRs were detected in many donors. Another analysis was done later, and it associated around 17,000 TCR beta sequences with HLA alleles at 0.05 false discovery rate.

This PCR relied on a set of 60 Vbeta primers and 13 Jbeta primers. Here immunoSEQ multiplex PCR was the method, and the copy in TCRdb shows in-frame clones only, minus some. The sample has 140,000 or so clones; 72% are singletons. The source is a man in his forties in good health and CMV-seronegative. Sequenced input: PBMCs. The rearrangement uses TRBV5-1 and TRBJ1-2; 9 nucleotides agree with TRBD1. The CDR3 DNA sequence: TGCGCCAGAGACGTTAAACCGGGACAGGGCTATGGCTACCCCTTC. Its translation: CARDVKPGQGYGYPF.